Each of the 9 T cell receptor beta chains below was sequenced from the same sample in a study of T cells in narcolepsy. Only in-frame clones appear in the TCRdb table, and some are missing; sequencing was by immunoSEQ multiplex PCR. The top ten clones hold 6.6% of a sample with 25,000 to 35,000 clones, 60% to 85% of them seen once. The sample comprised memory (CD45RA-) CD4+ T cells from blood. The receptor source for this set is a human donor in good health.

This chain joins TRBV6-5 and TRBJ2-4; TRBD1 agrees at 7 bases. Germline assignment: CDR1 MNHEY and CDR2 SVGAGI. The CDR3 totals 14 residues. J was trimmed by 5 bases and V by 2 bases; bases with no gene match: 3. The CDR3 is CASSYDRDENIQYF. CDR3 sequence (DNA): TGTGCCAGCAGTTACGACAGGGACGAAAACATTCAGTACTTC.

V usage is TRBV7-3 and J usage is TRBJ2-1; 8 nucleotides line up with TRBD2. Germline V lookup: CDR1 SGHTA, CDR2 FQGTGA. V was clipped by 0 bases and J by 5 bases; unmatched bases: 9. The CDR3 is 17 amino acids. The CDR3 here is CASSLTSRGGRDNEQFF. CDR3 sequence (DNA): TGTGCCAGCAGCTTAACCTCTCGGGGGGGCCGAGACAATGAGCAGTTCTTC.

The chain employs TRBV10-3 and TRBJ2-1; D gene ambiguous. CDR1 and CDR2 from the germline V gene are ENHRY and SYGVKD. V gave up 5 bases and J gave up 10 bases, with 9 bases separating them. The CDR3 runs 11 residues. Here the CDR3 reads CAISSAAEQFF. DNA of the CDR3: TGTGCCATCAGTTCGGCCGCGGAGCAGTTCTTC.

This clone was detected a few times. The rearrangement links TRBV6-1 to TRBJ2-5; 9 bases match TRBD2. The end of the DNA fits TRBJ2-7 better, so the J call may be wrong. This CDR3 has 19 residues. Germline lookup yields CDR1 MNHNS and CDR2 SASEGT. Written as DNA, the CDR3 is TGTGCCAGCAGTGAAAGGCCAGGGTCTGGACTAGCGCGGGCCTACGAGCAGTACTTC. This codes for CASSERPGSGLARAYEQYF.

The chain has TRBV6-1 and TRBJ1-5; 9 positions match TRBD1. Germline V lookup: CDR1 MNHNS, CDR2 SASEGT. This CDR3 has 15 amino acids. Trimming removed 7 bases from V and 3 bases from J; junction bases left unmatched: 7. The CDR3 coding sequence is TGTGCCAGCACTGCGGACAGGGGCCCCAATCAGCCCCAGCATTTT. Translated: CASTADRGPNQPQHF.

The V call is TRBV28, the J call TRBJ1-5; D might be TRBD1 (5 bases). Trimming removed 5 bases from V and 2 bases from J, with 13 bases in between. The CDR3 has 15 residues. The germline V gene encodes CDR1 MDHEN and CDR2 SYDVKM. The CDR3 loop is CASSLLGGGNQPQHF. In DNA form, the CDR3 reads TGTGCCAGCAGTCTGCTCGGGGGAGGCAATCAGCCCCAGCATTTT. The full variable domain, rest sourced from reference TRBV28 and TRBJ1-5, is DVKVTQSSRYLVKRTGEKVFLECVQDMDHENMFWYRQDPGLGLRLIYFSYDVKMKEKGDIPEGYSVSREKKERFSLILESASTNQTSMYLCASSLLGGGNQPQHFGDGTRLSIL.

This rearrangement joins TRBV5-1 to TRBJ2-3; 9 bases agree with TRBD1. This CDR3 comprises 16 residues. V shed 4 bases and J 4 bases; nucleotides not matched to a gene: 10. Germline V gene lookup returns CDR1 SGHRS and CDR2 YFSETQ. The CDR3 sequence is CASSPGTGYRPDTQYF. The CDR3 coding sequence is TGCGCCAGCAGCCCAGGGACAGGGTACAGACCAGATACGCAGTATTTT.

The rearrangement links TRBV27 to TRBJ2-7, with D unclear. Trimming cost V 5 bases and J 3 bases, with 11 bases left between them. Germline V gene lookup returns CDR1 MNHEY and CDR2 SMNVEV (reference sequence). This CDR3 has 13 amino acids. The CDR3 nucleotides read TGTGCCAGCAGTAAAAAGCGTGGCTACGAGCAGTACTTC. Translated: CASSKKRGYEQYF.

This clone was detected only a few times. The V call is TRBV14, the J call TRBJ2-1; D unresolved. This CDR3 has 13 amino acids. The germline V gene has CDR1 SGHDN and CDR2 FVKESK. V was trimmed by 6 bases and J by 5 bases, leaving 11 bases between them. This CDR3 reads CASRKGINNEQFF. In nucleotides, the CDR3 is TGTGCCAGCAGAAAAGGGATAAACAATGAGCAGTTCTTC.